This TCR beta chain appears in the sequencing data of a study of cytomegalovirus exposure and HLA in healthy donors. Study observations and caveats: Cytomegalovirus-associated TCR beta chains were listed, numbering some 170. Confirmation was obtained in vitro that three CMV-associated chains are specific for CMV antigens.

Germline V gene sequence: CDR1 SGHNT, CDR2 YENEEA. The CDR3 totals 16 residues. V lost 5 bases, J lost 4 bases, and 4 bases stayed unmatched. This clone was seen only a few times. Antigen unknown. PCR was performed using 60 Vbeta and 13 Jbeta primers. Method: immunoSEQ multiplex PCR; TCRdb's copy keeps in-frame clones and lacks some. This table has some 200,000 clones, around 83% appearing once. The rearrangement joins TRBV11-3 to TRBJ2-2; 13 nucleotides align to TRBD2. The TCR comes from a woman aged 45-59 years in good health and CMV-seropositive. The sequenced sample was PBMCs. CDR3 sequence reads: CASSKGTSGITGELFF. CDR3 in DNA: TGTGCCAGCAGCAAAGGGACTAGCGGGATCACCGGGGAGCTGTTTTTT. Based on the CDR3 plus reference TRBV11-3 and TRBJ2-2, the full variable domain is EAGVVQSPRYKIIEKKQPVAFWCNPISGHNTLYWYLQNLGQGPELLIRYENEEAVDDSQLPKDRFSAERLKGVDSTLKIQPAELGDSAVYLCASSKGTSGITGELFFGEGSRLTVL.